This T cell receptor (beta chain) was sequenced in a study of T-cell memory formation after mild COVID-19 (dated by TCRdb to the early 2020s). At the level of the whole study: Most TCR sequence clusters were specific to one of the two donors. In a couple of donors, T-cell clones that expanded and contracted after mild COVID-19 were tracked by sequencing TCRalpha and TCRbeta repertoires over time. Two young, previously healthy adult volunteers, one female and one male, were included in the cohort. General study outcomes and caveats: Contracting CD4+ clones appeared mostly in the CM and EM memory subsets, whereas CD8+ clones were enriched in EMRA. Whether the second-wave clones peaking on day 37 were SARS-CoV-2 specific was not confirmed. The study included only two mild cases, and larger cohorts that include severe cases with pre-infection samples were judged to be necessary. Some responding clones were detected in pre-infection memory, suggesting pre-existing cross-reactive memory T cells joined the SARS-CoV-2 response. Clones contracting from day 15 to 85 had balanced CD4/CD8 phenotypes, while a second wave expanding from day 15 to 37 was biased towards CD4+.

TCRdb shows the sequencer as Illumina NovaSeq 6000. Using 5'RACE with constant-segment primers, TCRalpha and TCRbeta cDNA libraries were constructed, with sample barcodes and unique molecular identifiers added in the process. RNA was extracted from every sample with Trizol reagent. Library amplification was performed in two PCR steps, and a second sample barcode and Illumina TruSeq adapters were introduced in the second step. Sequencing of the libraries was done on an Illumina NovaSeq, producing 2 x 150 bp paired-end reads. Concerning the study's data processing: Demultiplexing of reads and collapsing into UMI-guided consensus sequences were performed with migec v1.2.7. Using mixcr v2.1.11, UMI consensuses were aligned to TRA and TRB V and J templates and then assembled into clonotypes. A clonotype was counted as expanded or contracted only when both edgeR and NoisET called the clonotype significant, with the noise models trained on biological replicates. For edgeR calls, the cutoffs were a false discovery rate-adjusted p below 0.01 and a log2 fold-change threshold of 1. As an exploratory analysis of dynamics, max-normalized trajectories of the 1000 most abundant clonotypes were examined with PCA combined with hierarchical clustering. Separately sequenced CD4+ and CD8+ repertoires were used to assign the CD4 or CD8 phenotype of responding clones. TCRdb passed the public sequencing reads through fastp at Q25 and MiXCR, retaining productive beta sequences. Each entry is one CDR3 protein sequence, shown with its most common DNA and genes. The V and J calls follow TCRdb's processing rather than the paper's. The sample table holds more than 350,000 distinct CDR3 sequences, of which around 21% were seen once. Jointly, the top ten make up approximately 12% of the sample.

On this clonotype: Its antigen is not yet known. The sample holds no much larger clone one base away, and base qualities are not on file.

PBMCs were isolated by Ficoll-Paque density gradient centrifugation. This receptor was obtained from an adult woman who had mild COVID-19 (a few samples of this study predate the infection). The sample titles of this study are shuffled in the database, so cell type and time point are left out; the donor was told from shared clones. Sequencing was done on a sample of PBMCs or a T cell subset sorted from them (not recorded which).

Here the CDR3 is given as CAISESVLSSYNEQFF. The DNA reads as follows: TGTGCCATCAGTGAGTCAGTACTCAGCTCCTACAATGAGCAGTTCTTC. The rearranged segments are TRBV10-3 and TRBJ2-1, with no confidently assigned D gene. V and J are truncated by 0 bases and 0 bases respectively, leaving an intervening sequence of 9 bases. The CDR3 sequence holds 16 residues, the cysteine and phenylalanine included. Just the 48-base CDR3 DNA is kept, in frame starting at base 1. Taken from the germline V gene, the CDR1 and CDR2 loops are ENHRY and SYGVKD.